These T cell receptor beta chains were read from a single sample in a study of molecular identifiers for immune sequencing clone quantification. Using its own MiXCR run on the PCR reads, TCRdb lists one record per CDR3 protein. The sample has fewer than 25,000 distinct CDR3 sequences, under 25% seen once. Sample: naive CD8+ T cells from blood, with Jurkat cell RNA spiked in. The receptors originated from a human donor in good health. Some libraries in this study had Jurkat cell RNA spiked in. CDR3s include the opening cysteine and the closing phenylalanine or tryptophan. Fields, in order: V gene, J gene, D gene, clone size, CDR3 protein. D genes are given only for firm matches. Rows give clone size only sometimes, using once, few, many, or a class for an expanded clone.

V: TRBV28; J: TRBJ2-3; D: TRBD2; size: many; CDR3: CASSLRAGGPADTQYF
V: TRBV7-2; J: TRBJ2-7; D: TRBD2; size: medium-sized; CDR3: CASSLSPLTTSGYEQYF
V: TRBV25-1; J: TRBJ1-2; D: -; size: many; CDR3: CASSVTGNHGYTF
V: TRBV28; J: TRBJ2-7; D: TRBD2; size: -; CDR3: CASRVAGAYEQYF
V: TRBV7-8; J: TRBJ2-7; D: -; size: many; CDR3: CASSLSTGYEQYF
V: TRBV5-6; J: TRBJ2-5; D: -; size: medium-sized; CDR3: CASSLPLQETQYF
V: TRBV28; J: TRBJ2-4; D: -; size: few; CDR3: CASSFRGLAKNIQYF
V: TRBV24-1; J: TRBJ2-2; D: -; size: many; CDR3: CATSDLDQNTGELFF
V: TRBV7-6; J: TRBJ2-1; D: -; size: many; CDR3: CASSLVGDEQFF
V: TRBV14; J: TRBJ2-3; D: TRBD2; size: few; CDR3: CASSPLLGGFRTDTQYF
V: TRBV14; J: TRBJ1-6; D: -; size: many; CDR3: CASSPRGLSSYNSPLHF
V: TRBV6-5; J: TRBJ2-1; D: TRBD1; size: many; CDR3: CASSPSTRQGLGNEQFF
V: TRBV20-1; J: TRBJ2-1; D: -; size: few; CDR3: CSVLDTGSYNEQFF
V: TRBV2; J: TRBJ2-7; D: -; size: -; CDR3: CAISPAGAGYEQYF
V: TRBV7-9; J: TRBJ2-3; D: -; size: -; CDR3: CVSGQPEYPDTQYF
V: TRBV4-3; J: TRBJ2-5; D: -; size: many; CDR3: CASSPRGETQYF
V: TRBV7-2; J: TRBJ2-7; D: -; size: medium-sized; CDR3: CASSLWQGLSYEQYF
V: TRBV27; J: TRBJ1-5; D: -; size: -; CDR3: CASSFNGEDQPQHF
V: TRBV4-1; J: TRBJ2-5; D: -; size: many; CDR3: CASSQDWGQETQYF
V: TRBV3-1; J: TRBJ2-4; D: -; size: many; CDR3: CASSLLAGRLAKNIQYF
V: TRBV7-2; J: TRBJ2-3; D: TRBD2; size: -; CDR3: CASSASRRENVHVDTQYF
V: TRBV12-3/TRBV12-4; J: TRBJ2-7; D: -; size: many; CDR3: CASSFGGYEQYF
V: TRBV29-1; J: TRBJ2-5; D: -; size: medium-sized; CDR3: CSVPGQSQETQYF
V: TRBV7-9; J: TRBJ2-7; D: TRBD2; size: many; CDR3: CASSTPAGGPYEQYF
V: TRBV5-1; J: TRBJ2-7; D: TRBD1; size: many; CDR3: CASSFRTGGAEYPYEQYF
V: TRBV20-1; J: TRBJ2-1; D: -; size: many; CDR3: CSARSGGGDEQFF
V: TRBV7-2; J: TRBJ2-5; D: -; size: few; CDR3: CASSLIHVGRETQYF
V: TRBV9; J: TRBJ2-1; D: -; size: many; CDR3: CASSVAGDEQFF
V: TRBV27; J: TRBJ1-5; D: -; size: many; CDR3: CASRGGFSNQPQHF
V: TRBV9; J: TRBJ2-5; D: TRBD2; size: medium-sized; CDR3: CASSDTSGLARETQYF
V: TRBV6-6; J: TRBJ1-5; D: -; size: -; CDR3: CASSYGRPNQPQHF
V: TRBV15; J: TRBJ2-1; D: -; size: many; CDR3: CATSRDLTPNNEQFF
V: TRBV9; J: TRBJ2-3; D: TRBD2; size: -; CDR3: CASSRFGTSGDDTQYF
V: TRBV6-2/TRBV6-3; J: TRBJ2-7; D: -; size: many; CDR3: CASSFKIEQYF
V: TRBV20-1; J: TRBJ2-7; D: TRBD2; size: medium-sized; CDR3: CSAITSDPEQYF
V: TRBV5-1; J: TRBJ1-1; D: -; size: many; CDR3: CASSLVGFEAFF
V: TRBV28; J: TRBJ1-2; D: -; size: few; CDR3: CATRLRVMYGYTF
V: TRBV28; J: TRBJ2-1; D: -; size: -; CDR3: CASSFAPTYNEQFF
V: TRBV28; J: TRBJ2-1; D: TRBD2; size: -; CDR3: CASSIGTSPHNEQFF
V: TRBV6-5; J: TRBJ1-1; D: -; size: many; CDR3: CASSYSGSWRATEAFF
V: TRBV5-6; J: TRBJ1-5; D: -; size: many; CDR3: CASSLGNQPQHF
V: TRBV7-9; J: TRBJ2-1; D: -; size: many; CDR3: CASSLEPVAETSYNEQFF
V: TRBV9; J: TRBJ2-1; D: -; size: medium-sized; CDR3: CASSERGGGHEQFF
V: TRBV29-1; J: TRBJ2-3; D: -; size: many; CDR3: CSVDEDTQYF
V: TRBV6-2/TRBV6-3; J: TRBJ2-3; D: -; size: medium-sized; CDR3: CASSYYQGRGTDTQYF
V: TRBV11-2; J: TRBJ2-1; D: -; size: many; CDR3: CASSLDGRDEQFF
V: TRBV29-1; J: TRBJ1-4; D: TRBD1; size: -; CDR3: CSVEQGERGGEKLFF
V: TRBV10-3; J: TRBJ2-7; D: -; size: few; CDR3: CAISESKGLGSYEQYF